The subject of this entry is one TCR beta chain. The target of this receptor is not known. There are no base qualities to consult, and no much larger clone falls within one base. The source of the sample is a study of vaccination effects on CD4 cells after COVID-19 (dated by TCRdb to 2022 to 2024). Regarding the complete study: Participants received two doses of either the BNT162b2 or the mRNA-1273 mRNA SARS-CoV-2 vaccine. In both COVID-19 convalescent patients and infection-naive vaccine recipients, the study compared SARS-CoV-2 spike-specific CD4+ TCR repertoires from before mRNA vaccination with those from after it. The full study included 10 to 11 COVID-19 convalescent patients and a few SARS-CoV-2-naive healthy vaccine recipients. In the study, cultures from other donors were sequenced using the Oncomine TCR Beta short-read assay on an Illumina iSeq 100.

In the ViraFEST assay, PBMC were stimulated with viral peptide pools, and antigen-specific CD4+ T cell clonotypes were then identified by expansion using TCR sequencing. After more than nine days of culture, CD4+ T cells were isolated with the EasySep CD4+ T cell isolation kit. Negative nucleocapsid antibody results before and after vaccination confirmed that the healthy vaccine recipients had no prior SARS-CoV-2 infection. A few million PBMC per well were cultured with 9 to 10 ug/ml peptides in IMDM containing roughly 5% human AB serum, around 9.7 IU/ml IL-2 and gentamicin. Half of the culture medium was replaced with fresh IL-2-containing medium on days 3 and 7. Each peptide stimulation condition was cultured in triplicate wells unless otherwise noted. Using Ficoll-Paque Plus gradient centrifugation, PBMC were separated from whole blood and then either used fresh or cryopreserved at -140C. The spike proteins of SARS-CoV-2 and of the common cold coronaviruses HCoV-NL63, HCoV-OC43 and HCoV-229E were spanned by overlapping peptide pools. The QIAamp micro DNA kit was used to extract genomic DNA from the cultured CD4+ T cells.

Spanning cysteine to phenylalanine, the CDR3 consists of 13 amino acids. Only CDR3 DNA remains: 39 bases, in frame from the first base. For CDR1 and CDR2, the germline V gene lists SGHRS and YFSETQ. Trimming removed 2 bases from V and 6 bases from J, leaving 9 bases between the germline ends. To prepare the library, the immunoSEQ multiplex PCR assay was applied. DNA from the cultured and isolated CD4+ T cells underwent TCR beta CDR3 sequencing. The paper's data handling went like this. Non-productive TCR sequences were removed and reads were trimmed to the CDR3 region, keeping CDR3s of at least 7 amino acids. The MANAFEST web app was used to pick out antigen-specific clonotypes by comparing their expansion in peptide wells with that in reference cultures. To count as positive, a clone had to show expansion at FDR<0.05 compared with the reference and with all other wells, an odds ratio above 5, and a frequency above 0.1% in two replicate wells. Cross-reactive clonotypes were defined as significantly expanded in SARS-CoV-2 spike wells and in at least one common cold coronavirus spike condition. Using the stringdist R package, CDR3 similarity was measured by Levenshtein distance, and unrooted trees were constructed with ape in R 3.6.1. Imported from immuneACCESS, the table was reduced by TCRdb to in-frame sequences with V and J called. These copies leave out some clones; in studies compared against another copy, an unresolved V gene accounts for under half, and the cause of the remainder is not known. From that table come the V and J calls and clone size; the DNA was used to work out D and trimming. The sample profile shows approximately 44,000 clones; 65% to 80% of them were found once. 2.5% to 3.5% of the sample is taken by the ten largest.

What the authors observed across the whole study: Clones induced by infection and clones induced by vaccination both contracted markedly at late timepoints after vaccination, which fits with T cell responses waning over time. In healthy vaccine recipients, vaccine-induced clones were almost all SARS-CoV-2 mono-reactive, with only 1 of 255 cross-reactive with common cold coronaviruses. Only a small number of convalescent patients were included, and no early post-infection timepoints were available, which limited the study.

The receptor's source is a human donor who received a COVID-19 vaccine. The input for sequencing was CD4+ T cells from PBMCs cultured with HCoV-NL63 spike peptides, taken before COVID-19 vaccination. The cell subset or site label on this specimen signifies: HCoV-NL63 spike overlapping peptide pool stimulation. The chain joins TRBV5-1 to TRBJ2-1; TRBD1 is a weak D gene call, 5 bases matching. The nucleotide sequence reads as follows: TGCGCCAGCAGCTTCAACCAGGGCAATGAGCAGTTCTTC. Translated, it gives CASSFNQGNEQFF. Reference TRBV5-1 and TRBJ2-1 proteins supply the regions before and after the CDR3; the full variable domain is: KAGVTQTPRYLIKTRGQQVTLSCSPISGHRSVSWYQQTPGQGLQFLFEYFSETQRNKGNFPGRFSGRQFSNSRSEMNVSTLELGDSALYLCASSFNQGNEQFFGPGTRLTVL.